These T cell receptor beta chains were read from a single sample in a study of identical twins. TCRdb re-called the 5' RACE reads with MiXCR, one entry per CDR3 protein. The data show 500,000 to 600,000 distinct CDR3 sequences, less than 25% seen once. A further study also used this sample, focusing on T cells expressing NK-cell markers.

The specimen was CD4+ T cells sorted from blood. The receptors here all came from a woman aged 18-29 years in good health. Each CDR3 is given with its conserved first and last residue. The D gene is left open where the match is weak. A clone size is listed for some rows: how often the clone was seen (once, few, many), or a class if it is expanded.

d_call: .; clone_size: .; j_call: TRBJ1-1; cdr3_length: 12; v_call: TRBV6-1; cdr3_nt: TGTGCCAGTCGTAGGGAGGGGACTGAAGCTTTCTTT; cdr3_aa: CASRREGTEAFF
d_call: .; clone_size: many; j_call: TRBJ2-3; cdr3_length: 13; v_call: TRBV4-2; cdr3_nt: TGTGCCAGCAGCCAAGCTAGCACAGATACGCAGTATTTT; cdr3_aa: CASSQASTDTQYF
d_call: .; clone_size: .; j_call: TRBJ1-6; cdr3_length: 12; v_call: TRBV25-1; cdr3_nt: TGTGCCAGCAGTGGTCGTATATCACCCCTCCACTTT; cdr3_aa: CASSGRISPLHF
d_call: .; clone_size: many; j_call: TRBJ2-7; cdr3_length: 11; v_call: TRBV29-1; cdr3_nt: TGCAGCGTTGACACAGCCTACGAGCAGTACTTC; cdr3_aa: CSVDTAYEQYF
d_call: .; clone_size: few; j_call: TRBJ2-1; cdr3_length: 14; v_call: TRBV20-1; cdr3_nt: TGCAGTGCTAGCGGGGGAGTCTTGTCGGATGAGCAGTTCTTC; cdr3_aa: CSASGGVLSDEQFF
d_call: .; clone_size: few; j_call: TRBJ1-5; cdr3_length: 13; v_call: TRBV20-1; cdr3_nt: TGCAGTGTCAAGGGCAGAGATAACCAGCCCCAGCATTTT; cdr3_aa: CSVKGRDNQPQHF
d_call: .; clone_size: .; j_call: TRBJ2-3; cdr3_length: 12; v_call: TRBV5-1; cdr3_nt: TGCGCCAGCAGGGCGGACACAGATACGCAGTATTTT; cdr3_aa: CASRADTDTQYF
d_call: .; clone_size: few; j_call: TRBJ1-4; cdr3_length: 14; v_call: TRBV6-5; cdr3_nt: TGTGCCAGCAGTTACCCAGGACTTGCTGAAAAACTGTTTTTT; cdr3_aa: CASSYPGLAEKLFF
d_call: .; clone_size: .; j_call: TRBJ2-4; cdr3_length: 15; v_call: TRBV18; cdr3_nt: TGTGCCAGCTCTATAGGAGGGTTCGGCAAAAACATTCAGTACTTC; cdr3_aa: CASSIGGFGKNIQYF
d_call: TRBD2; clone_size: .; j_call: TRBJ2-7; cdr3_length: 15; v_call: TRBV6-5; cdr3_nt: TGTGCCAGCAGTTACTCGACTAGCGGACTTTACGAGCAGTACTTC; cdr3_aa: CASSYSTSGLYEQYF
d_call: TRBD2; clone_size: .; j_call: TRBJ2-7; cdr3_length: 16; v_call: TRBV12-5; cdr3_nt: TGTGCTAGTGGTTTGGGGCTAGCGGGAGATCTTGGCGAGCAGTACTTC; cdr3_aa: CASGLGLAGDLGEQYF
d_call: .; clone_size: many; j_call: TRBJ2-3; cdr3_length: 11; v_call: TRBV10-3; cdr3_nt: TGTGCCATCAGAAACACAGATACGCAGTATTTT; cdr3_aa: CAIRNTDTQYF
d_call: TRBD2; clone_size: many; j_call: TRBJ2-7; cdr3_length: 13; v_call: TRBV6-1; cdr3_nt: TGTGCCAGCAGAGGGACTACCGCCTACGAGCAGTACTTC; cdr3_aa: CASRGTTAYEQYF
d_call: TRBD2; clone_size: .; j_call: TRBJ2-2; cdr3_length: 15; v_call: TRBV12-3/TRBV12-4; cdr3_nt: TGTGCCAGCAGGAAGGGACTAGAAGGGACCGGGGAGCTGTTTTTT; cdr3_aa: CASRKGLEGTGELFF
d_call: .; clone_size: few; j_call: TRBJ1-2; cdr3_length: 16; v_call: TRBV5-6; cdr3_nt: TGTGCCAGCAGCCTTCTACTTACCGTACACGTTTATGGCTACACCTTC; cdr3_aa: CASSLLLTVHVYGYTF
d_call: .; clone_size: .; j_call: TRBJ1-1; cdr3_length: 13; v_call: TRBV5-4; cdr3_nt: TGTGCCAGCAGCACCGCAGGGTACACTGAAGCTTTCTTT; cdr3_aa: CASSTAGYTEAFF
d_call: .; clone_size: few; j_call: TRBJ2-7; cdr3_length: 14; v_call: TRBV3-1; cdr3_nt: TGTGCCAGCAGCCCTCGACGGGACAACTACGAGCAGTACTTC; cdr3_aa: CASSPRRDNYEQYF
d_call: TRBD1; clone_size: .; j_call: TRBJ2-1; cdr3_length: 14; v_call: TRBV29-1; cdr3_nt: TGCAGCGTTGAGCGACAGGGGCTCCTAAGGGTGCAGTTCTTC; cdr3_aa: CSVERQGLLRVQFF
d_call: .; clone_size: few; j_call: TRBJ2-7; cdr3_length: 14; v_call: TRBV7-2; cdr3_nt: TGTGCCAGCAGCGGGGACGGGGGCTCCTACGAGCAGTACTTC; cdr3_aa: CASSGDGGSYEQYF
d_call: .; clone_size: .; j_call: TRBJ2-3; cdr3_length: 13; v_call: TRBV29-1; cdr3_nt: TGCAGCGTCAGATGGGCACTTTTGGATACGCAGTATTTT; cdr3_aa: CSVRWALLDTQYF
d_call: TRBD1; clone_size: .; j_call: TRBJ1-5; cdr3_length: 14; v_call: TRBV30; cdr3_nt: TGTGCCTGGAGTAACAGGGGGACCAATCAGCCCCAGCATTTT; cdr3_aa: CAWSNRGTNQPQHF
d_call: TRBD2; clone_size: few; j_call: TRBJ2-1; cdr3_length: 15; v_call: TRBV18; cdr3_nt: TGTGCCAGCTCACGGACTAGCTCTGGCAACAATGAGCAGTTCTTC; cdr3_aa: CASSRTSSGNNEQFF
d_call: TRBD1; clone_size: .; j_call: TRBJ2-6; cdr3_length: 18; v_call: TRBV6-5; cdr3_nt: TGTGCCAGCAGTTACCTGGGACAGACGACTTCTGGGGCCAACGTCCTGACTTTC; cdr3_aa: CASSYLGQTTSGANVLTF
d_call: TRBD2; clone_size: .; j_call: TRBJ2-1; cdr3_length: 14; v_call: TRBV20-1; cdr3_nt: TGCAGTGCTGGACTAGCGGGAGGGCGGAATGAGCAGTTCTTC; cdr3_aa: CSAGLAGGRNEQFF
d_call: TRBD2; clone_size: few; j_call: TRBJ2-2; cdr3_length: 16; v_call: TRBV20-1; cdr3_nt: TGCAGTGCTAGACGACTAGCGGGGGGGAACACCGGGGAGCTGTTTTTT; cdr3_aa: CSARRLAGGNTGELFF
d_call: .; clone_size: few; j_call: TRBJ2-7; cdr3_length: 14; v_call: TRBV7-9; cdr3_nt: TGTGCCAGCAGCTTTTATCGGGAAGAAAATAAGCAGTACTTC; cdr3_aa: CASSFYREENKQYF
d_call: .; clone_size: few; j_call: TRBJ2-2; cdr3_length: 12; v_call: TRBV30; cdr3_nt: TGTGCCTGGAGTCCCAATACCGGGGAGCTGTTTTTT; cdr3_aa: CAWSPNTGELFF
d_call: .; clone_size: .; j_call: TRBJ2-2; cdr3_length: 15; v_call: TRBV6-5; cdr3_nt: TGTGCCAGCAGTTACGTTACACCCGCCACCGGGGAGCTGTTTTTT; cdr3_aa: CASSYVTPATGELFF
d_call: TRBD1; clone_size: many; j_call: TRBJ2-7; cdr3_length: 19; v_call: TRBV6-1; cdr3_nt: TGTGCCAGCAGTAATAGCCGGGACAGGGTAGACCGAGAATCCTACGAGCAGTACTTC; cdr3_aa: CASSNSRDRVDRESYEQYF
d_call: .; clone_size: .; j_call: TRBJ1-2; cdr3_length: 17; v_call: TRBV6-5; cdr3_nt: TGTGCCAGCAGTTTAACCCTCGACCGTGAGGGATCCTATGGCTACACCTTC; cdr3_aa: CASSLTLDREGSYGYTF
d_call: TRBD2; clone_size: .; j_call: TRBJ2-7; cdr3_length: 15; v_call: TRBV20-1; cdr3_nt: TGCAGTGCTAGAGATCGCATTAGCGGGGTCGGGGTGCAGTACTTC; cdr3_aa: CSARDRISGVGVQYF
d_call: .; clone_size: few; j_call: TRBJ1-6; cdr3_length: 16; v_call: TRBV27; cdr3_nt: TGTGCCAGCACTAGGACACACAGCTCCTATAATTCACCCCTCCACTTT; cdr3_aa: CASTRTHSSYNSPLHF
d_call: .; clone_size: .; j_call: TRBJ2-7; cdr3_length: 15; v_call: TRBV7-6; cdr3_nt: TGTGCCAGCAGCTCCCGATTGGGGGGTGGGTACGAGCAGTACTTC; cdr3_aa: CASSSRLGGGYEQYF
d_call: .; clone_size: .; j_call: TRBJ2-1; cdr3_length: 8; v_call: TRBV23-1; cdr3_nt: TGCGCCTTTAATGAGCAGTTCTTC; cdr3_aa: CAFNEQFF
d_call: .; clone_size: .; j_call: TRBJ2-2; cdr3_length: 14; v_call: TRBV5-1; cdr3_nt: TGCGCCAGCAGCTTGGCCACTGGGGCCGGGGAGCTGTTTTTT; cdr3_aa: CASSLATGAGELFF
d_call: TRBD2; clone_size: .; j_call: TRBJ2-7; cdr3_length: 16; v_call: TRBV5-1; cdr3_nt: TGCGCCAGCAGCCCCTCCTCTAGCGGGAACTCCTACGAGCAGTACTTC; cdr3_aa: CASSPSSSGNSYEQYF